This TCR beta chain was sequenced for a study of blood T cell repertoires in COVID-19. Study overall: The United States, Italy and Spain provided the acute and convalescent COVID-19 samples. In each case, the material was cDNA or gDNA derived from T cells, B-cell-depleted T cells, or PBMCs.

The V end was cut by 6 bases, the J end by 7 bases, with 25 bases between. The germline V gene encodes CDR1 SQVTM and CDR2 ANQGSEA. The CDR3 is made up of 16 amino acids. Clones were read by immunoSEQ multiplex PCR, and TCRdb kept only the in-frame ones, dropping some. The table records 95,000 or so clones, about 86% of them present only once. Sequencing input: peripheral blood. This clonotype originated in a man older than 75 with active or convalescent COVID-19. The chain is built from TRBV29-1 and TRBJ2-1; TRBD2 is a possible D gene (7 bases). CDR3 protein: CSVGFLHGLGGNEQFF. In DNA, the CDR3 is TGCAGCGTGGGTTTCCTCCACGGACTAGGGGGGAATGAGCAGTTCTTC.